This T cell receptor beta chain was identified in a study of T cells in Graves' hyperthyroidism and ophthalmopathy. The study, taken as a whole, reports: Ophthalmopathy, which appeared later, was predicted by the model a median 6.5 months before onset.

RNA transcripts yielded amplified TCR beta CDR3 regions. TCR CDR3 regions were first amplified by RT-PCR with HTBI primers. TCRdb fed the multiplex PCR reads into MiXCR, producing one record per CDR3 protein. The data hold some 550,000 distinct CDR3 sequences, with around 20% observed a single time. In this sample, this clonotype turned up a few times. Its antigen remains unknown. CDR1 and CDR2 (germline): SNHLY, FYNNEI. There are 15 residues in the CDR3. The ends were cut back, 7 bases at V and 2 bases at J, with 17 bases in the middle. This TCR was sampled from a young man with Graves' hyperthyroidism. Sequences were obtained from blood. This chain connects TRBV2 to TRBJ1-1, with D maybe TRBD1 (6 bases). CDR3 in amino acids: CASNWGATTNTEAFF. Written as DNA, the CDR3 is TGTGCCAGCAATTGGGGGGCGACGACTAACACTGAAGCTTTCTTT.